This T cell receptor (beta chain) emerged from a study of blood T cell repertoires in COVID-19. Across the whole study: PBMCs, B-cell-depleted T cells, or T cells were the source of the cDNA or gDNA that made up the material.

Profiling relied on immunoSEQ multiplex PCR, and the TCRdb table lists in-frame clones only, not all of them. The data show 250,000 to 350,000 clones, roughly 89% seen once. The ends were cut back, 2 bases at V and 6 bases at J, with 11 bases in the middle. CDR1 SGHRS and CDR2 YFSETQ come from the germline V gene. This CDR3 region has 13 residues. The chain uses TRBV5-1 and TRBJ1-2; D gene uncertain. The receptor was isolated from a woman under 30 who had recovered from COVID-19. The specimen was PBMCs or T cells enriched from blood (not recorded which). CDR3 loop: CASSLIGEHGYTF. CDR3 in DNA: TGCGCCAGCAGCTTAATAGGAGAGCATGGCTACACCTTC. The full variable domain, in which reference TRBV5-1 and TRBJ1-2 provide the parts outside the CDR3, is KAGVTQTPRYLIKTRGQQVTLSCSPISGHRSVSWYQQTPGQGLQFLFEYFSETQRNKGNFPGRFSGRQFSNSRSEMNVSTLELGDSALYLCASSLIGEHGYTFGSGTRLTVV.